One sample yielded the 15 T cell receptor beta chains listed below, sequenced in a study of regulatory T cells in long-lasting Graves disease (dated by TCRdb to the early 2020s). According to the study, the label for this sample's time point signals: newly diagnosed GD, antithyroid drugs for less than 3 months. RNA was extracted from PBMCs in TRIzol for both TCR sequencing and RNA sequencing. The receptor library was made with multiplex PCR. Sequenced using an Illumina HiSeq 4000. To build TCR beta libraries, CDR3 regions were amplified by Arm-PCR using iRepertoire HTBI primers. TCRdb trimmed public reads at Q25 via fastp, called clones via MiXCR and kept in-frame beta chains. Under each unique CDR3 protein, matching rows form one entry showing the most common genes and DNA. The sample table contains some 400,000 distinct CDR3 sequences; only one count was recorded for about 16% of them. Approximately 15% of the sample is held by the ten biggest clonotypes.

This sample was also put to use in a study of T cells in Graves' hyperthyroidism and ophthalmopathy.

The sample here was peripheral blood mononuclear cells (PBMCs), taken at new diagnosis, from a patient treated with antithyroid drugs. Every receptor here comes from a woman under 40 with Graves disease. Donor details come from another sample of the same person, matched by shared clones.

The chain recombines TRBV4-2 with TRBJ2-1, with 10 bases aligning to TRBD2. The CDR3 has 16 amino acids. CDR1 and CDR2 (germline): LGHNA, YNFKEQ. Trimming took 0 bases from V and 6 from J; bases not matched to a gene: 5. CDR3 bases: TGTGCCAGCAGCCAAGAGATAGCGGGAGGTTCCAATGAGCAGTTCTTC. It specifies CASSQEIAGGSNEQFF.

The V and J genes are TRBV30 and TRBJ1-1; D may be TRBD1 (6 bases). From germline, CDR1 is GTSNPN and CDR2 SVGIG (reference sequence). V gave up 7 bases and J gave up 0 bases, with 12 bases separating them. The CDR3 has 13 amino acids. This CDR3 is CASAGQMNTEAFF. CDR3 bases: TGTGCCTCAGCCGGACAGATGAACACTGAAGCTTTCTTT.

There are many counts of this clonotype. This chain connects TRBV11-2 to TRBJ2-3; 9 positions match TRBD2. Trimming at V came to 2 bases and at J to 5 bases, leaving 8 bases not matched to a gene. Germline V gene data show CDR1 as SGHAT and CDR2 as FQNNGV. The CDR3 extends over 16 amino acids. In nucleotides, the CDR3 is TGTGCCAGCAGCTTATCGGTAGCGGGAGTTAGAGATACGCAGTATTTT. Translated: CASSLSVAGVRDTQYF.

This clonotype came up many times. The chain employs TRBV28 and TRBJ2-1; D is unresolved. The CDR3 is 13 amino acids. Germline-derived CDR1 and CDR2 are MDHEN and SYDVKM. The V and J ends lost 6 bases and 2 bases respectively, with 8 bases between them. This chain's CDR3 is CASSFGPYNEQFF. In DNA form, the CDR3 reads TGTGCCAGCAGCTTCGGTCCCTACAATGAGCAGTTCTTC.

This rearrangement joins TRBV3-1 to TRBJ2-6, with D uncertain. Trimming shortened V by 7 bases and J by 3 bases, and 7 bases separated the two germline ends. The CDR3 has 13 amino acids. Per the germline V gene, CDR1 is LGHDT and CDR2 is YNNKEL (reference sequence). The CDR3 sequence: CASMLGGANVLTF. The CDR3, as DNA: TGTGCCAGCATGCTCGGTGGGGCCAACGTCCTGACTTTC. The full variable domain, completed using reference TRBV3-1 and TRBJ2-6, is DTAVSQTPKYLVTQMGNDKSIKCEQNLGHDTMYWYKQDSKKFLKIMFSYNNKELIINETVPNRFSPKSPDKAHLNLHINSLELGDSAVYFCASMLGGANVLTFGAGSRLTVL.

This rearrangement joins TRBV27 to TRBJ2-3; 7 nucleotides align to TRBD1. The germline CDR1 and CDR2 sequences are MNHEY and SMNVEV (reference sequence). With 0 bases clipped from V and 2 bases from J, the junction kept 2 bases outside the gene matches. The CDR3 runs 15 residues. CDR3 nucleotides: TGTGCCAGCAGTTTATCGGGACAGTTCACAGATACGCAGTATTTT. This sequence encodes CASSLSGQFTDTQYF.

There are a few counts of this clonotype. The rearrangement uses TRBV12-3 or TRBV12-4 and TRBJ2-7; 7 nucleotides align to TRBD1. The V gene end was trimmed by 2 bases and the J gene end by 0 bases; junction bases not matched to a gene: 13. The CDR3 has 18 amino acids. CDR3 loop: CASSLSGRDRVNSYEQYF. CDR3 coding DNA: TGTGCCAGCAGTTTAAGTGGGAGAGACAGGGTCAACTCCTACGAGCAGTACTTC.

This clonotype was seen at least ten times. The rearrangement uses TRBV11-2 and TRBJ1-2; 9 bases match TRBD1. The trim removed 6 bases at V and 7 bases at J, leaving 6 bases unmatched. The germline gives CDR1 SGHAT, CDR2 FQNNGV. The CDR3 is made up of 13 amino acids. The CDR3 nucleotides read TGTGCCAGCAGTCCCGGGACAGGGTTTGGCTACACCTTC. This encodes CASSPGTGFGYTF.

The rearrangement joins TRBV6-1 to TRBJ1-3, with D possibly TRBD1 on 6 matching bases. CDR3 length: 14 amino acids. V was shortened by 7 bases and J by 2 bases, with 12 bases between the two germline ends. Germline lookup yields CDR1 MNHNS and CDR2 SASEGT. The CDR3 nucleotides are TGTGCCAGCAAACTGACAGGACCTGGAAACACCATATATTTT. It yields the protein CASKLTGPGNTIYF.

This clonotype was detected ten times or more. CDR3 in amino acids: CASRLTETQYF. The CDR3 coding sequence is TGTGCCAGCAGACTCACGGAGACCCAGTACTTC. The rearrangement uses TRBV2 and TRBJ2-5; D remains unclear. This CDR3 comprises 11 residues. Germline V gene sequence: CDR1 SNHLY, CDR2 FYNNEI. V lost 6 bases and J lost 5, with 7 bases in between.

This clonotype was found a few times. The chain recombines TRBV24-1 with TRBJ2-5; D is ambiguous. Trimming shortened V by 1 base and J by 6 bases, and 5 bases separated the two germline ends. Germline-derived CDR1 and CDR2 are KGHDR and SFDVKD. The CDR3 covers 12 residues. This CDR3 reads CATSDFSKTQYF. The DNA of the CDR3 is TGTGCCACCAGTGATTTTTCTAAGACCCAGTACTTC.

A note on this clonotype: A much larger clone differs by one base, so this may be a read error. The chain combines TRBV5-1 with TRBJ1-2; 12 nucleotides match TRBD1. Germline CDR1 and CDR2: SGHRS and YFSETQ. This CDR3 comprises 15 residues. This chain's CDR3 is CANSSEGQGADGYTF. The CDR3 coding sequence is TGCGCCAACAGCAGCGAGGGACAGGGGGCGGATGGCTACACCTTC.

This clonotype was detected many times. The gene calls are TRBV11-2 and TRBJ1-2; D not resolved. Trimming removed 5 bases from V and 3 bases from J, with 10 bases in between. Germline V CDR1 and CDR2: SGHAT, FQNNGV. The CDR3 sequence is 13 residues long. The CDR3 reads CASSRTGYYGYTF. The CDR3 bases are TGTGCCAGCAGCCGGACGGGGTACTATGGCTACACCTTC.

This clonotype was seen many times. The chain couples TRBV6-2 or TRBV6-3 to TRBJ1-6; the D gene is possibly TRBD1 (5 bases). CDR3 length: 18 residues. CDR1 and CDR2 (germline): MNHEY, SVGEGT. Trimming removed 0 bases from V and 5 bases from J, with 17 bases in between. The CDR3 spells CASSYSKDGAVNNSPLHF. The CDR3 region has the DNA TGTGCCAGCAGTTACTCGAAGGATGGGGCTGTGAATAATTCACCCCTCCACTTT.

This clonotype was counted at least ten times. The chain has TRBV10-2 and TRBJ2-7; no firm D call. Trimming took 8 bases from V and 2 from J, leaving 13 bases between them. Germline assignment: CDR1 WSHSY and CDR2 SAAADI. The CDR3 length is 13 residues. The CDR3: CASCVGGAYEQYF. In DNA form, the CDR3 reads TGCGCCAGCTGCGTCGGTGGGGCCTACGAGCAGTACTTC.